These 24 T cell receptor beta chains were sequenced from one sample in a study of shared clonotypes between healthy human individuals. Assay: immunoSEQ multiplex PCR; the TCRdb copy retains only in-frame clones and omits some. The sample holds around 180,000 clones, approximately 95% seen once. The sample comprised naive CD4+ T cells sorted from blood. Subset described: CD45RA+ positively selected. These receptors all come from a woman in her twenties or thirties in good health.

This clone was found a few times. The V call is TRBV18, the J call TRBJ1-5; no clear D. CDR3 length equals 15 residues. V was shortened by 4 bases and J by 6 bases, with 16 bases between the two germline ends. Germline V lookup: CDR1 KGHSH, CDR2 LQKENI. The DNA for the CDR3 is TGTGCCAGCTCACAGGCAGGTTTCGATACTCAGCCCCAGCATTTT. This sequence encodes CASSQAGFDTQPQHF.

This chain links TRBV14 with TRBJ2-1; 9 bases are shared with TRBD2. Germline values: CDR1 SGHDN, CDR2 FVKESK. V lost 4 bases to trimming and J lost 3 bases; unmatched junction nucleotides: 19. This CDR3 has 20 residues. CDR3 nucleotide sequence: TGTGCCAGCAGCCCCCGGTGGCGGGAGGGTTGGGAGCAGGTCTACAATGAGCAGTTCTTC. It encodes CASSPRWREGWEQVYNEQFF.

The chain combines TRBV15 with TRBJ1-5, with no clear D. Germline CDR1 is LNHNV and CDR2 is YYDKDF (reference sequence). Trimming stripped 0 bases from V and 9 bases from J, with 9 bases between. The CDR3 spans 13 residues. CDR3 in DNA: TGTGCCACCAGCAGAGAGTCAACGGGGCCCCAGCATTTT. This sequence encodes CATSRESTGPQHF.

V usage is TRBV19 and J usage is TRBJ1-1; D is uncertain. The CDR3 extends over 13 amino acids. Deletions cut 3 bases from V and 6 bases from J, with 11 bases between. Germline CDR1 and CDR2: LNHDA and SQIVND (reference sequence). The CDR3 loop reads CASSISLGAEAFF. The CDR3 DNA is TGTGCCAGTAGTATCTCCCTCGGGGCTGAAGCTTTCTTT.

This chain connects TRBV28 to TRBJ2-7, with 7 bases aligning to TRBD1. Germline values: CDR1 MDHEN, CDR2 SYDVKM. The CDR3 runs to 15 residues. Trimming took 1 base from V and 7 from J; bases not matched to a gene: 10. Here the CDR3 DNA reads TGTGCCAGCAGTTTATTGGGACAGCCCCTAGGGGAGCAGTACTTC. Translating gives CASSLLGQPLGEQYF.

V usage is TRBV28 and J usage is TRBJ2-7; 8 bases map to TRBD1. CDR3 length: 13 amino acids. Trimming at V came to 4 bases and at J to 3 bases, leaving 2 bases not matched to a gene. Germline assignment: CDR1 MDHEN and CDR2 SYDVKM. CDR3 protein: CASSSGQDYEQYF. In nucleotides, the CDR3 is TGTGCCAGCAGTTCGGGACAGGACTACGAGCAGTACTTC.

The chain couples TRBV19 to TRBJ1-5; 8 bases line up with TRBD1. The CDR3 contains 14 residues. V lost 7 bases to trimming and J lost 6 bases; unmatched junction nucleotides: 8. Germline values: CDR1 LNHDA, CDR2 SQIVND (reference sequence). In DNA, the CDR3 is TGTGCCAGTACCAATACAGGGGGAGGTCAGCCCCAGCATTTT. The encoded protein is CASTNTGGGQPQHF.

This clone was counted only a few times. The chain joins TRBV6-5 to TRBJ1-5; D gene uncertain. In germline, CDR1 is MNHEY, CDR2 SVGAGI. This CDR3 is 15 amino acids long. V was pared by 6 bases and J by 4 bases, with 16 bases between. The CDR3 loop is CASRLRMDLNQPQHF. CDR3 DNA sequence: TGTGCCAGCAGGTTGAGGATGGACCTAAATCAGCCCCAGCATTTT.

The CDR3 loop reads CASSSGQPNSPLHF. DNA of the CDR3: TGTGCCAGCAGCTCGGGACAGCCTAATTCACCCCTCCACTTT. The chain employs TRBV11-2 and TRBJ1-6, with 7 bases fitting TRBD1. CDR1 and CDR2 from the germline V gene are SGHAT and FQNNGV. There are 14 residues in the CDR3. Trimming removed 4 bases from V and 6 bases from J; junction bases left unmatched: 3.

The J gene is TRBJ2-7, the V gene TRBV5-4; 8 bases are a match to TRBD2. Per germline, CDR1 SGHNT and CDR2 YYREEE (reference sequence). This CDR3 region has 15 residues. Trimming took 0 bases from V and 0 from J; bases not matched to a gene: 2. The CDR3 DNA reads TGTGCCAGCAGCTTGGGAGCGGGGGACTCCTACGAGCAGTACTTC. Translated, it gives CASSLGAGDSYEQYF. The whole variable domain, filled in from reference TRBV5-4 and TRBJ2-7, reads ETGVTQSPTHLIKTRGQQVTLRCSSQSGHNTVSWYQQALGQGPQFIFQYYREEENGRGNFPPRFSGLQFPNYSSELNVNALELDDSALYLCASSLGAGDSYEQYFGPGTRLTVT.

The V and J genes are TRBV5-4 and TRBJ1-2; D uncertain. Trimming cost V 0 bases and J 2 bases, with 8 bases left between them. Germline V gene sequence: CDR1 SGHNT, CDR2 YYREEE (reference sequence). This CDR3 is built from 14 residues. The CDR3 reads CASSLARQNYGYTF. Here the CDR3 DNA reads TGTGCCAGCAGCTTGGCCAGGCAGAACTATGGCTACACCTTC. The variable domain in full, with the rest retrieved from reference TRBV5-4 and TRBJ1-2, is ETGVTQSPTHLIKTRGQQVTLRCSSQSGHNTVSWYQQALGQGPQFIFQYYREEENGRGNFPPRFSGLQFPNYSSELNVNALELDDSALYLCASSLARQNYGYTFGSGTRLTVV.

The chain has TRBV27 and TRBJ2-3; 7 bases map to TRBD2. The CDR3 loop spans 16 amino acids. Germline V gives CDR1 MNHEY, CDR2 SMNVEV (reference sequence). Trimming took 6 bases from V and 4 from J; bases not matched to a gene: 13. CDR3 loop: CASSPDRSGMADTQYF. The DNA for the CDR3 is TGTGCCAGCAGCCCAGATAGAAGCGGGATGGCAGATACGCAGTATTTT.

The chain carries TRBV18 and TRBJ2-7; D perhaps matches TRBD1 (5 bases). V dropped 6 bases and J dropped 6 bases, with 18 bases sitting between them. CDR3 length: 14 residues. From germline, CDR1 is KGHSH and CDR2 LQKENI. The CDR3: CASSNSAGSSEQYF. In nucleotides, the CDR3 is TGTGCCAGCTCGAACAGTGCAGGGTCTTCCGAGCAGTACTTC.

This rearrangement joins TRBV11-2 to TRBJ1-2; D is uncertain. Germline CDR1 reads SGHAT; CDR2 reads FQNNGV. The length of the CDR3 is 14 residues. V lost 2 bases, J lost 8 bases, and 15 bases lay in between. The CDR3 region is CASSLPTGFRGYTF. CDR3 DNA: TGTGCCAGCAGCTTACCCACGGGGTTTAGGGGCTACACCTTC.

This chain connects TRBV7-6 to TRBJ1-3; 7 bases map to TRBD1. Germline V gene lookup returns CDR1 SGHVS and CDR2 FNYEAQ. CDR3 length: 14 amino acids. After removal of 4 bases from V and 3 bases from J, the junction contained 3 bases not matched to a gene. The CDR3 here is CASSSQGGGNTIYF. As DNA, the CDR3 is TGTGCCAGCAGCTCCCAGGGGGGTGGAAACACCATATATTTT. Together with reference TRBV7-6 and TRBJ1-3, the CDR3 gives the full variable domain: GAGVSQSPRYKVTKRGQDVALRCDPISGHVSLYWYRQALGQGPEFLTYFNYEAQQDKSGLPNDRFSAERPEGSISTLTIQRTEQRDSAMYRCASSSQGGGNTIYFGEGSWLTVV.

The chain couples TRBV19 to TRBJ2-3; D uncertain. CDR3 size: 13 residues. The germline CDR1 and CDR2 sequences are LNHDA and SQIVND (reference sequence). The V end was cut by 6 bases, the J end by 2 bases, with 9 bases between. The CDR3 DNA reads TGTGCCAGTAGAGACTTGTACACAGATACGCAGTATTTT. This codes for CASRDLYTDTQYF.

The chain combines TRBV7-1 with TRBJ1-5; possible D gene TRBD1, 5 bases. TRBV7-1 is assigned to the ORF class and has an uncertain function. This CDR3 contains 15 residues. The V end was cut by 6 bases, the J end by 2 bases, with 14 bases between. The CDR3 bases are TGTGCCAGCAGTGATTGGGGGTCTGGCAATCAGCCCCAGCATTTT. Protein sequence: CASSDWGSGNQPQHF.

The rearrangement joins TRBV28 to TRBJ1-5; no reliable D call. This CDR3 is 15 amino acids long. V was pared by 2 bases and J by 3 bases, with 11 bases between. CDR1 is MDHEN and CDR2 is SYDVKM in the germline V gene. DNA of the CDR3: TGTGCCAGCAGTTTACTCGACATATACAATCAGCCCCAGCATTTT. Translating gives CASSLLDIYNQPQHF.

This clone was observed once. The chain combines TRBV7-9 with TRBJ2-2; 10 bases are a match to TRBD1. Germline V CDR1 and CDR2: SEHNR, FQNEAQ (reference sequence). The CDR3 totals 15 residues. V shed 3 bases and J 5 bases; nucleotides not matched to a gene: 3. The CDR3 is CASSFRTGGTGELFF. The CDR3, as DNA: TGTGCCAGCAGCTTCCGGACAGGGGGGACCGGGGAGCTGTTTTTT.

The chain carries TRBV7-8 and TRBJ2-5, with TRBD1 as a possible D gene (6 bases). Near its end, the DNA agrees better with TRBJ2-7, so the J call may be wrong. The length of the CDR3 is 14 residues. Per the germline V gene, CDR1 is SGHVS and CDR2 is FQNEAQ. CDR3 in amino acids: CASSFSRGTYEQYF. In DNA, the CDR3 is TGTGCCAGCAGCTTTTCTAGGGGGACCTACGAGCAGTACTTC.

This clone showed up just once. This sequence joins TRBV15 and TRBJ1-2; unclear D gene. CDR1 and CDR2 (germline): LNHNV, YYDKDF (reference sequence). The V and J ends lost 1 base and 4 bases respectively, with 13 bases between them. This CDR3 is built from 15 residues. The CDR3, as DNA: TGTGCCACCAGCAGAGGGGCTTTATGGGGCTATGGCTACACCTTC. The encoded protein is CATSRGALWGYGYTF.

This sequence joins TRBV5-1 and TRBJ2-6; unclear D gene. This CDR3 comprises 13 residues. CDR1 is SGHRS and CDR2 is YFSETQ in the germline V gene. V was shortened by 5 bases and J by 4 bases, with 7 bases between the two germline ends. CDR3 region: CASSNEGANVLTF. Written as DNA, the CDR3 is TGCGCCAGCAGTAACGAGGGGGCCAACGTCCTGACTTTC.

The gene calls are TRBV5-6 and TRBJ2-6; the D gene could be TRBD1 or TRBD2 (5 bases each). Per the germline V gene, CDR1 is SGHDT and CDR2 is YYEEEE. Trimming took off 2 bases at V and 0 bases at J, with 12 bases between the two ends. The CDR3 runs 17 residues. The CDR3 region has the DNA TGTGCCAGCAGCTTCCCGGGACGATTCTCTGGGGCCAACGTCCTGACTTTC. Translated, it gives CASSFPGRFSGANVLTF.

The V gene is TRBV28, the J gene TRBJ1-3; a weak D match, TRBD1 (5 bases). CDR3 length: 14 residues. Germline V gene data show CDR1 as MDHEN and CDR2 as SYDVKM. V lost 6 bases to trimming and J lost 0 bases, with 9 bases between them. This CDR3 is CASRGVVSGNTIYF. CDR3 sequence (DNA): TGTGCCAGCAGGGGGGTTGTCTCTGGAAACACCATATATTTT.